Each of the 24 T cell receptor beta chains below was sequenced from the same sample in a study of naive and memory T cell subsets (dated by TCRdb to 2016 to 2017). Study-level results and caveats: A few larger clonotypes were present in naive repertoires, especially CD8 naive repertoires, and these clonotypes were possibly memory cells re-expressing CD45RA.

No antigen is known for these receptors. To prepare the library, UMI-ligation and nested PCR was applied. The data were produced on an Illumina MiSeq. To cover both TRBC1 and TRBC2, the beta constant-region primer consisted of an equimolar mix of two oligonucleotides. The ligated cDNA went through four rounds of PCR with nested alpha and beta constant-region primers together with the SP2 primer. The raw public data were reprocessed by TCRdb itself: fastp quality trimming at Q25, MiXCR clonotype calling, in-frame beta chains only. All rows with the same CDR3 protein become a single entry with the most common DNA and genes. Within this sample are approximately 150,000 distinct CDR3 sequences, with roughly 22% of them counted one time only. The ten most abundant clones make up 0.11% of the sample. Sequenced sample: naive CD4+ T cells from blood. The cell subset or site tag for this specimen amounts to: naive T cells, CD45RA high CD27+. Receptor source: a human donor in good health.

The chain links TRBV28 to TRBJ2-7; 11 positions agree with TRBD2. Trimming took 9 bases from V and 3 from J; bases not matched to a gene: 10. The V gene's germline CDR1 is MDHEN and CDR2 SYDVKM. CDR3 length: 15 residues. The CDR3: CASLPGLAGGYEQYF. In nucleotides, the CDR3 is TGTGCCAGTCTCCCGGGGCTAGCGGGAGGCTACGAGCAGTACTTC.

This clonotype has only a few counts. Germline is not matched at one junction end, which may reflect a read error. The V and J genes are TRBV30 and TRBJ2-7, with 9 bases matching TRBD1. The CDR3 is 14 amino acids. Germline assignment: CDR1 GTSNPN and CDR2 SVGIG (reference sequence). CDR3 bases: TGCGCCACTATTTTTAGGGACAGGGCTTACGAGCAGTACTTC. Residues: CATIFRDRAYEQYF.

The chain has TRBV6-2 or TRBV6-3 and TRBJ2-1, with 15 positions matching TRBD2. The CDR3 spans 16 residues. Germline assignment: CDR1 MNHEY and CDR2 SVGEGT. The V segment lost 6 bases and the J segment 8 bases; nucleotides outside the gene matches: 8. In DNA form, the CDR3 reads TGTGCCAGCAGACACCTAGGACTAGCGGGAGGGCATGAGCAGTTCTTC. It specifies CASRHLGLAGGHEQFF.

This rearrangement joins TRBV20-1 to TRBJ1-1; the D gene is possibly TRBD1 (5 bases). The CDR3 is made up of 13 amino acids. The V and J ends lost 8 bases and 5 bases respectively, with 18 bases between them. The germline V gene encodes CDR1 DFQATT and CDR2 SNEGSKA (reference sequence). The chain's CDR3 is CSHPGVSGTEAFF. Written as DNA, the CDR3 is TGCAGTCACCCGGGGGTTTCTGGGACTGAAGCTTTCTTT.

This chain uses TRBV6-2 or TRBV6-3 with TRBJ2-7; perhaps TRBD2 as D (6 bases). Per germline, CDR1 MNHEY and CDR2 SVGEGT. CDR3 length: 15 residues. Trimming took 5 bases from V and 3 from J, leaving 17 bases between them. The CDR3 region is CASSNLSGLRYEQYF. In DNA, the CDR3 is TGTGCCAGCAGTAATCTTTCGGGACTCCGCTACGAGCAGTACTTC.

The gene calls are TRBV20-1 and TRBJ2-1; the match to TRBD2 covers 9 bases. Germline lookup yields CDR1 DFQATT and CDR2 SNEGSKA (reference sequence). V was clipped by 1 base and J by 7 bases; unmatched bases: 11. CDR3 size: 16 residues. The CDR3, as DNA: TGCAGTGCTAGAGCCCCGCGCGGGAGGGCCTTGAATGAGCAGTTCTTC. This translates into CSARAPRGRALNEQFF.

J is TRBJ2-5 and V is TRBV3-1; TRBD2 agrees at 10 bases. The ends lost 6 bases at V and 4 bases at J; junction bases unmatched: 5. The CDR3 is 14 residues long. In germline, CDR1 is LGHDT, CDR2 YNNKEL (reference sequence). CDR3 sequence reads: CASRGTSDGETQYF. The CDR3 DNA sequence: TGTGCCAGCAGGGGGACTAGCGATGGAGAGACCCAGTACTTC.

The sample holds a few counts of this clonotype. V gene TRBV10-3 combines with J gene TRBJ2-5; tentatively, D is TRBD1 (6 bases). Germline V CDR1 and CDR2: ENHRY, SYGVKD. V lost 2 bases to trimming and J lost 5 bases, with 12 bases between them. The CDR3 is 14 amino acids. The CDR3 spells CAISELQGRETQYF. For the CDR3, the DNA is TGTGCCATCAGTGAGCTACAGGGACGGGAGACCCAGTACTTC.

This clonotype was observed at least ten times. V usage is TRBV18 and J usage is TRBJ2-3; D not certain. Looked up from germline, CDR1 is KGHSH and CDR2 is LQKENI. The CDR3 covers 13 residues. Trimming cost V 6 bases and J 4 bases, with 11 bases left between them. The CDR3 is CASSEQGSDTQYF. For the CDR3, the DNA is TGTGCCAGCTCGGAACAAGGTTCAGATACGCAGTATTTT.

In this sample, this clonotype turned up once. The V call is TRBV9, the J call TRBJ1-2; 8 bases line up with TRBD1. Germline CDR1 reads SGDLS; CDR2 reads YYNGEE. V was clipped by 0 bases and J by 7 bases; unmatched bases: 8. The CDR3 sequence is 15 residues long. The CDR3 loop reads CASSVAQDREPGYTF. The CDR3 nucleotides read TGTGCCAGCAGCGTAGCTCAGGACAGGGAACCTGGCTACACCTTC. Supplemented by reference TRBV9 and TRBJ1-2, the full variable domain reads DSGVTQTPKHLITATGQRVTLRCSPRSGDLSVYWYQQSLDQGLQFLIQYYNGEERAKGNILERFSAQQFPDLHSELNLSSLELGDSALYFCASSVAQDREPGYTFGSGTRLTVV.

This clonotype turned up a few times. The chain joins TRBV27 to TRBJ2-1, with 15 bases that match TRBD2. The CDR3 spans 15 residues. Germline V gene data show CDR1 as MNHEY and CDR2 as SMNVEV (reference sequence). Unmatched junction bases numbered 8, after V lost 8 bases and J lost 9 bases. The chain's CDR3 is CASSPGLAGGGEQFF. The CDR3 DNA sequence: TGTGCCAGCTCCCCGGGACTAGCGGGAGGCGGTGAGCAGTTCTTC.

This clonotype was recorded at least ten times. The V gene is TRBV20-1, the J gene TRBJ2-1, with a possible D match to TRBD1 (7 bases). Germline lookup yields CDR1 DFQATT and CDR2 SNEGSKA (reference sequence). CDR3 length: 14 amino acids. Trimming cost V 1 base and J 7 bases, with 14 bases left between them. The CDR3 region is CSARGLDRVNEQFF. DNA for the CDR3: TGCAGTGCTAGAGGACTAGACAGGGTGAATGAGCAGTTCTTC.

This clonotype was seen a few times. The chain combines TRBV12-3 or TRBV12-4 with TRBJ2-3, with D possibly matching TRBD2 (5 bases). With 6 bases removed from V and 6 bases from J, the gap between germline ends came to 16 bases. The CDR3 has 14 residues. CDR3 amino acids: CASSGRASRDTQYF. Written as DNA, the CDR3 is TGTGCCAGCAGCGGGCGGGCGAGTCGGGATACGCAGTATTTT.

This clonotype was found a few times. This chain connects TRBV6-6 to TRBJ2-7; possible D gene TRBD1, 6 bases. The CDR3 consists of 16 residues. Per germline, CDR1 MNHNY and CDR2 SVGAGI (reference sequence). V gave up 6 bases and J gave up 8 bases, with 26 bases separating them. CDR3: CASRPRQDYLRLQQYF. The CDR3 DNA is TGTGCCAGCAGACCAAGACAGGATTATCTACGATTACAGCAGTACTTC.

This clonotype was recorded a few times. CDR3 nucleotide sequence: TGTGCCAGCTCACCTCAGTCGACTAGCAACACTGAAGCTTTCTTT. Encoded protein: CASSPQSTSNTEAFF. This rearrangement joins TRBV18 to TRBJ1-1; D gene unclear. Germline V gives CDR1 KGHSH, CDR2 LQKENI. Trimming shortened V by 3 bases and J by 2 bases, and 13 bases separated the two germline ends. The CDR3 contains 15 residues.

The CDR3: CASSRGQGGVTGANVLTF. Here the CDR3 DNA reads TGTGCCAGCAGTCGCGGACAGGGGGGAGTCACTGGGGCCAACGTCCTGACTTTC. The V and J genes are TRBV6-5 and TRBJ2-6; 10 nucleotides line up with TRBD1. The CDR3 spans 18 residues. CDR1 and CDR2 from the germline V gene are MNHEY and SVGAGI. Unmatched junction bases numbered 9, after V lost 5 bases and J lost 2 bases.

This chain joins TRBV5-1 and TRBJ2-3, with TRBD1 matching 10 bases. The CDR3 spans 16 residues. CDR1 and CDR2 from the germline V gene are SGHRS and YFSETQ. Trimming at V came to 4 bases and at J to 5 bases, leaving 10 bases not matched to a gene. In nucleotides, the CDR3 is TGCGCCAGCAGCCTGAAAGACAGGGGGCCTGGAGATACGCAGTATTTT. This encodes CASSLKDRGPGDTQYF.

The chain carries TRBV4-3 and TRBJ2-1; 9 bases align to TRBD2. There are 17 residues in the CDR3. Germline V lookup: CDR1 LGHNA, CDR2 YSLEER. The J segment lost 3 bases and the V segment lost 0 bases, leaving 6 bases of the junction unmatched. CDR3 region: CASSQDLLAGRYNEQFF. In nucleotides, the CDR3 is TGCGCCAGCAGCCAAGATCTCCTAGCGGGACGCTACAATGAGCAGTTCTTC.

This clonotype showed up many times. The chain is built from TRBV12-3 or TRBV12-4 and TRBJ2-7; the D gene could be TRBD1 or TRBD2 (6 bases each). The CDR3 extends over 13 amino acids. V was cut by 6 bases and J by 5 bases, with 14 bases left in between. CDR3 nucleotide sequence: TGTGCCAGCAGGAAGGGGGGCCTGGACGAGCAGTACTTC. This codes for CASRKGGLDEQYF.

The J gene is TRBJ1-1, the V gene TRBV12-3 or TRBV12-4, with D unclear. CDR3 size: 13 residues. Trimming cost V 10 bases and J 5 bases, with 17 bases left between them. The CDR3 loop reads CATTSVGSTEAFF. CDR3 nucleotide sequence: TGTGCCACCACCTCCGTGGGGAGTACTGAAGCTTTCTTT.

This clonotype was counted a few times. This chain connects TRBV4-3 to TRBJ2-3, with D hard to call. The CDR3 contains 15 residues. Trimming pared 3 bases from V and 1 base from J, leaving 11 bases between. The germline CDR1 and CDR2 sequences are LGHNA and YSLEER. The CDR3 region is CASSHRSPGTDTQYF. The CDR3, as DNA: TGCGCCAGCAGCCATAGGAGCCCGGGCACAGATACGCAGTATTTT.

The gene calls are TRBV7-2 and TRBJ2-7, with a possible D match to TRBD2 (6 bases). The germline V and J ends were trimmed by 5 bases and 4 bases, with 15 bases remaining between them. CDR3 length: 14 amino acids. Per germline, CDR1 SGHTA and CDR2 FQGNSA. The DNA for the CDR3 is TGTGCCAGCAGCCCTCAGAGTGGGGGGTACGAGCAGTACTTC. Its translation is CASSPQSGGYEQYF.

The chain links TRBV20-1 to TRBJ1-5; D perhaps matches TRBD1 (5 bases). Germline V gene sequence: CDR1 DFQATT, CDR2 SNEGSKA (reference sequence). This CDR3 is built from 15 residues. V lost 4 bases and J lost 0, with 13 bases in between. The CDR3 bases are TGCAGTGCTACAAGGACATCCCTTAGCAATCAGCCCCAGCATTTT. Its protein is CSATRTSLSNQPQHF.

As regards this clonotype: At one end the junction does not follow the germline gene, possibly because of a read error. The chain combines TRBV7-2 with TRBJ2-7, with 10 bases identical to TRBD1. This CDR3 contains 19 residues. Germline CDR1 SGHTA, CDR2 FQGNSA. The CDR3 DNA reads TGTGCCAGCAGCCTAGCCCCCGGGACAGGGGAAGGTTTCTCCTACGAGCAGTACTTC. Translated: CASSLAPGTGEGFSYEQYF. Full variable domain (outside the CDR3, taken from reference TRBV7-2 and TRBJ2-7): GAGVSQSPSNKVTEKGKDVELRCDPISGHTALYWYRQSLGQGLEFLIYFQGNSAPDKSGLPSDRFSAERTGGSVSTLTIQRTQQEDSAVYLCASSLAPGTGEGFSYEQYFGPGTRLTVT.